This is a list of T cell receptor beta chains from one sample in a study of T cell repertoires in aging, cancer and after chemotherapy. One entry per CDR3 protein results from TCRdb running MiXCR on the multiplex PCR reads. The sample has 5,000 or so distinct CDR3 sequences; approximately 22% are singletons. The sample taken for sequencing was blood. Every receptor here comes from a human donor in good health. The donor label of this sample is uncertain. The CDR3 runs from the conserved cysteine through the conserved F or W. Each record gives: J gene, V gene, D gene, clone size, CDR3 protein, CDR3 DNA. The D gene is left open where the match is weak. Not all rows give a size; the values are once, few, many and, for expanded clones, a class.

>TRBJ1-5|TRBV24-1|TRBD1|medium-sized
CATGQGAGQPQHF
TGTGCCACCGGACAGGGGGCCGGGCAGCCCCAGCATTTT
>TRBJ2-1|TRBV19|.|medium-sized
CASSSNPGGEQFF
TGTGCCAGTAGTTCCAATCCGGGCGGTGAGCAGTTCTTC
>TRBJ1-1|TRBV12-3/TRBV12-4|TRBD1|.
CASSPGQTYTEAFF
TGTGCCAGCAGCCCGGGACAGACTTACACTGAAGCTTTCTTT
>TRBJ2-3|TRBV27|TRBD2|medium-sized
CASSLGRGGDTQYF
TGTGCCAGCAGCTTAGGGAGGGGCGGAGATACGCAGTATTTT
>TRBJ2-3|TRBV6-1|TRBD2|few
CASSEASGGARTQYF
TGTGCCAGCAGTGAAGCTAGCGGGGGGGCAAGGACGCAGTATTTT
>TRBJ2-2|TRBV6-1|.|many
CASSAGEAGELFF
TGTGCCAGCAGCGCAGGAGAGGCCGGGGAGCTGTTTTTT
>TRBJ1-5|TRBV18|.|medium-sized
CASSPQGPGDQPQHF
TGTGCCAGCTCACCTCAGGGGCCGGGGGATCAGCCCCAGCATTTT
>TRBJ2-7|TRBV30|TRBD1|medium-sized
CAFGTGGIYEQYF
TGTGCCTTTGGGACAGGGGGAATCTACGAGCAGTACTTC
>TRBJ2-7|TRBV27|.|few
CASSLLVSSYEQYF
TGTGCCAGCAGTTTATTGGTCAGCTCCTACGAGCAGTACTTC
>TRBJ2-7|TRBV14|TRBD1|.
CASSLIRDRGYTYEQYF
TGTGCCAGCAGCCTAATCCGGGACAGGGGATATACCTACGAGCAGTACTTC
>TRBJ1-2|TRBV6-4|.|many
CASSDTPQAPWYGYTF
TGTGCCAGCAGTGACACCCCTCAGGCGCCGTGGTATGGCTACACCTTC
>TRBJ2-5|TRBV6-1|.|medium-sized
CASSEAGGETQYF
TGTGCCAGCAGTGAGGCAGGGGGGGAGACCCAGTACTTC
>TRBJ2-7|TRBV19|.|medium-sized
CASKGWDSYEQYF
TGTGCCAGTAAGGGGTGGGATTCCTACGAGCAGTACTTC
>TRBJ2-3|TRBV27|.|medium-sized
CASSLSPYRAGASTDTQYF
TGTGCCAGCAGTTTATCCCCGTATAGGGCGGGGGCAAGCACAGATACGCAGTATTTT
>TRBJ1-5|TRBV6-2/TRBV6-3|.|medium-sized
CASSYQAGAGAQPQHF
TGTGCCAGCAGTTACCAAGCGGGGGCCGGCGCTCAGCCCCAGCATTTT
>TRBJ2-7|TRBV20-1|.|few
CSARDDYEQYF
TGCAGTGCTAGAGATGACTACGAGCAGTACTTC
>TRBJ2-1|TRBV5-8|.|.
CASNHGEPGEVRNEQFF
TGTGCCAGCAACCATGGGGAACCGGGAGAGGTGAGGAATGAGCAGTTCTTC
>TRBJ2-3|TRBV5-4|TRBD2|.
CASRKVGPGGVSTDTQYF
TGTGCCAGCAGAAAGGTGGGACCCGGGGGGGTGAGCACAGATACGCAGTATTTT
>TRBJ2-1|TRBV5-1|.|few
CASLASGGHYNEQFF
TGCGCCAGCCTTGCTAGTGGGGGCCACTACAATGAGCAGTTCTTC
>TRBJ2-5|TRBV19|.|medium-sized
CASSIRATGTETQYF
TGTGCCAGTAGTATAAGGGCGACCGGGACCGAGACCCAGTACTTC
>TRBJ2-2|TRBV7-9|.|medium-sized
CASSLVGAVTGELFF
TGTGCCAGCAGCCTCGTGGGGGCCGTCACCGGGGAGCTGTTTTTT
>TRBJ2-5|TRBV20-1|TRBD2|.
CSILTGGPGVTQYF
TGCAGCATATTAACGGGGGGGCCTGGCGTGACCCAGTACTTC
>TRBJ1-6|TRBV6-5|.|medium-sized
CASSPQGFNSPLHF
TGTGCCAGCAGCCCACAGGGCTTCAATTCACCCCTCCACTTT
>TRBJ2-6|TRBV19|.|medium-sized
CASSKQQGSSGANVLTF
TGTGCCAGTAGTAAACAGCAGGGAAGCTCTGGGGCCAACGTCCTGACTTTC
>TRBJ2-1|TRBV27|TRBD2|medium-sized
CASSLTSGRPYNEQFF
TGTGCCAGCAGTTTGACTAGCGGGAGGCCTTACAATGAGCAGTTCTTC
>TRBJ2-5|TRBV27|.|medium-sized
CASSVTGRLYQETQYF
TGTGCCAGCAGTGTCACGGGACGGCTGTACCAAGAGACCCAGTACTTC
>TRBJ1-6|TRBV11-2|.|few
CASSLGPYINNSPLHF
TGTGCCAGCAGCTTAGGGCCATACATAAATAATTCACCCCTCCACTTT